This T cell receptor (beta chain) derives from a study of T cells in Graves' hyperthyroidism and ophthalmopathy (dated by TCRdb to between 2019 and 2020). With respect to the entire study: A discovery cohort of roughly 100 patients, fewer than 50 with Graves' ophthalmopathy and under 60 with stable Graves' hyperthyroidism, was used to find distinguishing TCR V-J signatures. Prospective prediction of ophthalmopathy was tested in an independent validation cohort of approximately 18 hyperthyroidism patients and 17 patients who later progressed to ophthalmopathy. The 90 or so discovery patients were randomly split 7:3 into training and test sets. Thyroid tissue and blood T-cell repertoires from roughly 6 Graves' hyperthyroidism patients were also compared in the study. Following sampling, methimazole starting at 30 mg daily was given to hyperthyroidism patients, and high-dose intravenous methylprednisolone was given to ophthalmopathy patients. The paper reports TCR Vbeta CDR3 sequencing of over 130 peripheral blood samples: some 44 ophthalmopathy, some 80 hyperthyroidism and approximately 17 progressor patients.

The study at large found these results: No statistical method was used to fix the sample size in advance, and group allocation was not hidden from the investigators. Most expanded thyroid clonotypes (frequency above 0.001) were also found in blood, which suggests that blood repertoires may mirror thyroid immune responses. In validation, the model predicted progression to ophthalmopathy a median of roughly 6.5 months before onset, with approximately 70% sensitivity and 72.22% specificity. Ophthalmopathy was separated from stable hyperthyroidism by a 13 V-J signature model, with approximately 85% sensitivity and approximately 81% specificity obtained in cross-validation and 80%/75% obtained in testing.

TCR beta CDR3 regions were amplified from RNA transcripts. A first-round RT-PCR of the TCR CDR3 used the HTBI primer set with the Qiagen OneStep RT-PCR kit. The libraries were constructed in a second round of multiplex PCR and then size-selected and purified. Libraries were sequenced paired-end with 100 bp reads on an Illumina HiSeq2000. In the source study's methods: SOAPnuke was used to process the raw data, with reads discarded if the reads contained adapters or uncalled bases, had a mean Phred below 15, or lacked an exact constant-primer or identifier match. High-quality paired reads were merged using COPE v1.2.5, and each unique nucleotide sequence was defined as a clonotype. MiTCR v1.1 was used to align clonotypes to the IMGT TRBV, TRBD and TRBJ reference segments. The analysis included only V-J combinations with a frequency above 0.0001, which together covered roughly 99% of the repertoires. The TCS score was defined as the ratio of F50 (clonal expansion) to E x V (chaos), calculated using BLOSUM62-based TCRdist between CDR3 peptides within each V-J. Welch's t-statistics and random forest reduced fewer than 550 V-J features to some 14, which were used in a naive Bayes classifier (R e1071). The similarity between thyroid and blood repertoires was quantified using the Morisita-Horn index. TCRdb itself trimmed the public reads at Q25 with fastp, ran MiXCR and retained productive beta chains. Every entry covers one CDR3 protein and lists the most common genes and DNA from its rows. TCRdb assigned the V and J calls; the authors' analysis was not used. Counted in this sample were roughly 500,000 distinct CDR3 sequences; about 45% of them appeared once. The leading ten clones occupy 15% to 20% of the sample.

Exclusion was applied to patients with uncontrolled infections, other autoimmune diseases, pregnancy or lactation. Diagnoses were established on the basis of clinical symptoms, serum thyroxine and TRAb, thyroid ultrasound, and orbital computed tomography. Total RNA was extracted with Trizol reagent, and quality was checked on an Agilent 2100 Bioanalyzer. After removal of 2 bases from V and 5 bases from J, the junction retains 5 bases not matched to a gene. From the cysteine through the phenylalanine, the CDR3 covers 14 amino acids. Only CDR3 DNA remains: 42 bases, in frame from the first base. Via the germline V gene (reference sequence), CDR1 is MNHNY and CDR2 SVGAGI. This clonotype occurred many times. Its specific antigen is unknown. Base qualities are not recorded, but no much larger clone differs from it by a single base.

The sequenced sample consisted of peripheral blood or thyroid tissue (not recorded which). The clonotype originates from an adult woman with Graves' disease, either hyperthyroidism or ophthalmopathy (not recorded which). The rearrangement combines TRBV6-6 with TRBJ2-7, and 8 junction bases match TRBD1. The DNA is TGTGCCAGCAGTTACAAACAGGGGGGAGACGAGCAGTACTTC. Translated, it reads CASSYKQGGDEQYF.